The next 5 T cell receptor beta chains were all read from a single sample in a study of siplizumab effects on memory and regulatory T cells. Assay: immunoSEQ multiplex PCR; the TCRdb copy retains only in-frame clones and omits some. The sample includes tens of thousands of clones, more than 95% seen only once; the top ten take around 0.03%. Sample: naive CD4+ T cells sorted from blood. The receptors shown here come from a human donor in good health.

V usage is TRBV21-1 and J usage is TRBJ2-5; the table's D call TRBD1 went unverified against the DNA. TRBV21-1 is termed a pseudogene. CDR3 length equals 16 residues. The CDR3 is CASSKRDRGYQETQYF. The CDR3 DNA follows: TGTGCCAGCAGCAAAAGGGACAGGGGGTACCAAGAGACCCAGTACTTC.

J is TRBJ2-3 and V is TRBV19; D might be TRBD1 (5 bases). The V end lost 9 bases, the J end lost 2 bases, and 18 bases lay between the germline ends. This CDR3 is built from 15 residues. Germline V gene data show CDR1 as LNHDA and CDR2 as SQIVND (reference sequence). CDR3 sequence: CASRIGATHTDTQYF. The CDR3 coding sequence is TGTGCCAGCCGAATAGGGGCGACTCACACAGATACGCAGTATTTT.

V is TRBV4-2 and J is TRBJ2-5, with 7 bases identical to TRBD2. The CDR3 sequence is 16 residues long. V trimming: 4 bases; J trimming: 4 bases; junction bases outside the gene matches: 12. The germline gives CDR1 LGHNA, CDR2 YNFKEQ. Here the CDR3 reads CASSPRISGAIETQYF. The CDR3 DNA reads TGTGCCAGCAGCCCAAGGATAAGCGGGGCCATAGAGACCCAGTACTTC.

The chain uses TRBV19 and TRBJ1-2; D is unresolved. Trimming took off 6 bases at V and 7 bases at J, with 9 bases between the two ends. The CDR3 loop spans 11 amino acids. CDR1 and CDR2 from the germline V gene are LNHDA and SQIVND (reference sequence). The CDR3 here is CASSREGGYTF. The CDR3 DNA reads TGTGCCAGTAGCCGAGAGGGTGGCTACACCTTC. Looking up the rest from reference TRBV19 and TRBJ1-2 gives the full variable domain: DGGITQSPKYLFRKEGQNVTLSCEQNLNHDAMYWYRQDPGQGLRLIYYSQIVNDFQKGDIAEGYSVSREKKESFPLTVTSAQKNPTAFYLCASSREGGYTFGSGTRLTVV.

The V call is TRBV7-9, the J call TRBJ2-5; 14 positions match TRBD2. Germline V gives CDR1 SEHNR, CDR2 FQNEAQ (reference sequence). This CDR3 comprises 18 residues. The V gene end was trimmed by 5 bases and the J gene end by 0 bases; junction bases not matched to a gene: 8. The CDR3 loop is CASSLGTSGGLYQETQYF. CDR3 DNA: TGTGCCAGCAGCCTCGGGACTAGCGGGGGCCTGTACCAAGAGACCCAGTACTTC.